The 15 T cell receptor beta chains presented below share a single source sample, sequenced in a study of T-cell reconstitution after alpha-beta-depleted transplantation in children. Unique molecular identifiers were incorporated when the TCRbeta library was constructed. TCRdb redid the calling of the PCR reads with MiXCR, one entry per CDR3 protein. The repertoire consists of some 590,000 distinct CDR3 sequences, with 10% occurring once and the leading ten covering 3.5% to 5%. Sequenced here: PBMCs from the stem cell graft donor, sampled from the stem cell graft. The origin of the receptors is a human donor who donated a stem cell graft to a child with acute myeloid leukemia.

There are many counts of this clonotype. V and J are TRBV29-1 and TRBJ2-1, with 9 bases identical to TRBD2. Germline CDR1 and CDR2: SQVTM and ANQGSEA. The CDR3 is 16 amino acids. Trimming took 1 base from V and 4 from J; bases not matched to a gene: 8. The CDR3 region has the DNA TGCAGCGTTGAAGGTGGAGCGGGAGGACAATACAATGAGCAGTTCTTC. Amino acids: CSVEGGAGGQYNEQFF.

This clonotype was detected a few times. This chain uses TRBV5-1 with TRBJ2-2; D not certain. The CDR3 covers 13 residues. Germline V gene lookup returns CDR1 SGHRS and CDR2 YFSETQ. With 0 bases removed from V and 6 bases from J, the gap between germline ends came to 6 bases. This chain's CDR3 is CASSLEVAGELFF. The CDR3 DNA follows: TGCGCCAGCAGCTTGGAAGTGGCCGGGGAGCTGTTTTTT.

Many counts were recorded for this clonotype. V usage is TRBV6-2 or TRBV6-3 and J usage is TRBJ1-1; 8 bases align to TRBD1. The CDR3 is 13 amino acids. Germline V gives CDR1 MNHEY, CDR2 SVGEGT. J lost 7 bases, V lost 6 bases, and 7 bases had no gene match. The CDR3 is CASSRRTGFEAFF. DNA of the CDR3: TGTGCCAGCAGCCGGCGGACAGGGTTTGAAGCTTTCTTT.

This clonotype was counted at least ten times. The chain links TRBV7-2 to TRBJ2-7, with D perhaps assigned TRBD1 or TRBD2 (5 bases each). The V end was cut by 0 bases, the J end by 1 base, with 10 bases between. Germline CDR1 SGHTA, CDR2 FQGNSA. CDR3 size: 15 residues. CDR3 bases: TGTGCCAGCAGCTTAGCCGGGACCGCTTCCTACGAGCAGTACTTC. This gives the protein CASSLAGTASYEQYF.

This clonotype was seen ten or more times. This chain connects TRBV27 to TRBJ2-3; no firm D call. Germline-derived CDR1 and CDR2 are MNHEY and SMNVEV (reference sequence). V was trimmed by 10 bases and J by 1 base, leaving 15 bases between them. The CDR3 sequence is 14 residues long. CDR3 DNA sequence: TGTGCCACCAACCCTAGGCTGGGCACAGATACGCAGTATTTT. This encodes CATNPRLGTDTQYF.

This clonotype was detected a few times. The genes are TRBV2 and TRBJ2-3, with 10 bases identical to TRBD1. After removal of 5 bases from V and 4 bases from J, the junction contained 3 bases not matched to a gene. Germline-derived CDR1 and CDR2 are SNHLY and FYNNEI. There are 14 residues in the CDR3. The CDR3 DNA sequence: TGTGCCAGCAGTTGGGACAGGGGATCAGATACGCAGTATTTT. Translation: CASSWDRGSDTQYF.

There are many counts of this clonotype. The CDR3 spells CSAHRQPYEQYF. DNA of the CDR3: TGCAGTGCCCACAGGCAGCCCTACGAGCAGTACTTC. V usage is TRBV20-1 and J usage is TRBJ2-7; possible D gene TRBD1, 5 bases. The CDR3 length is 12 residues. V dropped 6 bases and J dropped 2 bases, with 11 bases sitting between them. Germline V gene data show CDR1 as DFQATT and CDR2 as SNEGSKA (reference sequence).

This clonotype was observed many times. The rearrangement joins TRBV29-1 to TRBJ2-1; D might be TRBD2 (7 bases). Trimming removed 5 bases at V and 7 bases at J, with 15 bases between. The CDR3 runs to 13 residues. CDR1 is SQVTM and CDR2 is ANQGSEA in the germline V gene. Written as DNA, the CDR3 is TGCAGCGTTAGGGGGAGGGCCGTTAATGAGCAGTTCTTC. This encodes CSVRGRAVNEQFF.

The genes are TRBV7-3 and TRBJ2-1, with a tentative D call TRBD1 (5 bases). The CDR3 has 15 residues. Trimming removed 4 bases from V and 0 bases from J, with 10 bases in between. Per germline, CDR1 SGHTA and CDR2 FQGTGA. This chain's CDR3 is CASSYRQSSYNEQFF. In DNA, the CDR3 is TGTGCCAGCAGCTATAGACAGAGCTCCTACAATGAGCAGTTCTTC.

The V call is TRBV20-1, the J call TRBJ2-7; possibly TRBD2 for D (6 bases). V lost 6 bases and J 0 bases, leaving 12 bases between the germline ends. The CDR3 extends over 13 amino acids. Germline CDR1 reads DFQATT; CDR2 reads SNEGSKA (reference sequence). DNA of the CDR3: TGCAGTGCGCGGGACTTCAGCTCCTACGAGCAGTACTTC. Encoded protein: CSARDFSSYEQYF.

In its sample, this clonotype was seen many times. This rearrangement joins TRBV10-3 to TRBJ2-3; D is perhaps TRBD1 or TRBD2 (5 bases each). This CDR3 is built from 14 residues. Trimming shortened V by 5 bases and J by 4 bases, and 13 bases separated the two germline ends. Germline V gene sequence: CDR1 ENHRY, CDR2 SYGVKD. CDR3 in amino acids: CAISRDPVPDTQYF. DNA for the CDR3: TGTGCCATCAGTCGGGACCCGGTACCAGATACGCAGTATTTT.

This rearrangement joins TRBV5-4 to TRBJ2-7; D assignment may be TRBD1 or TRBD2 (5 bases each). The CDR3 length is 20 residues. Germline V gives CDR1 SGHNT, CDR2 YYREEE (reference sequence). Trimming left V 1 base short and J 0 bases short, with 26 bases between. The CDR3 spells CASSLRGVGELGSSSYEQYF. CDR3 DNA: TGTGCCAGCAGCTTGAGAGGGGTCGGTGAGTTGGGATCGAGCTCCTACGAGCAGTACTTC.

This clonotype was observed a few times. The V and J genes are TRBV27 and TRBJ2-1, with TRBD2 matching over 12 bases. The CDR3 is 17 amino acids. Germline V gene lookup returns CDR1 MNHEY and CDR2 SMNVEV (reference sequence). V dropped 3 bases and J dropped 5; count of bases not matched to a gene: 8. CDR3 in amino acids: CASSFRLAGVGDNEQFF. The CDR3 nucleotides are TGTGCCAGCAGTTTTAGACTAGCGGGAGTGGGGGACAATGAGCAGTTCTTC.

The chain is built from TRBV6-7 and TRBJ2-1; 13 bases match TRBD2. TRBV6-7 qualifies as an ORF whose function is uncertain. This CDR3 comprises 18 residues. V shed 5 bases, J shed 6 bases, and the junction held 13 bases outside the gene matches. In DNA, the CDR3 is TGTGCCAGCAGTGCCCATCAATTTGGACTAGCGGGAGCCAATGAGCAGTTCTTC. Its protein product is CASSAHQFGLAGANEQFF.

This clonotype has a count of ten or more. The chain recombines TRBV28 with TRBJ2-4; D may be TRBD2 (6 bases). Germline V gene sequence: CDR1 MDHEN, CDR2 SYDVKM. The CDR3 consists of 16 residues. V gave up 6 bases and J gave up 0 bases, with 15 bases separating them. The CDR3 nucleotides are TGTGCCAGCAGCTTTTCCGAGGAGGGAGCCAAAAACATTCAGTACTTC. Translating gives CASSFSEEGAKNIQYF.